The sequence of this T cell receptor (beta chain) was determined in a study of beta chain features in type 1 diabetes. Study conclusions and caveats: TCRB CDR3s were moderately but significantly shorter in Type 1 diabetes patients in all four CD4+ subsets. cDNA-based reads could over-represent cells with high TCR expression.

All sorted populations exceeded 95% purity. Looked up from germline, CDR1 is SGHDT and CDR2 is YYEEEE. The CDR3 extends over 14 amino acids. A note on this clone: Its antigen is unknown. At one end the junction does not follow the germline gene, possibly because of a read error.

TCRB transcripts that were expressed got sequenced, as all of the isolated RNA had been reverse transcribed. The repertoire was sequenced with immunoSEQ multiplex PCR; TCRdb's copy has only in-frame clones and lacks some. The repertoire includes 500,000 to 700,000 clones, around 15% of them detected once, and around 0.095% sits in the top ten. The sequenced material came from naive CD4+ T cells from blood. This sequence was found in a man younger than 35 in good health. The chain carries TRBV5-6 and TRBJ1-2; weak D call: TRBD1 (5 bases). This chain's CDR3 is CASILVGANYGYTF. In DNA form, the CDR3 reads TGTGCCAGCATCTTGGTGGGGGCTAACTATGGCTACACCTTC.